This TCR beta chain was sequenced for a study of cytomegalovirus exposure and HLA in healthy donors. Primers: 60 Vbeta forward and 13 Jbeta reverse. Only in-frame clones appear in the TCRdb table, and some are missing; sequencing was by immunoSEQ multiplex PCR. The sample lists fewer than 200,000 clones, about three quarters seen once, with 0.7% to 0.8% in the top ten. CDR1 is MNHEY and CDR2 is SVGAGI in the germline V gene. CDR3 length: 13 amino acids. V gave up 7 bases and J gave up 4 bases, with 13 bases separating them. The rearrangement links TRBV6-5 to TRBJ2-5; D is perhaps TRBD2 (6 bases). This TCR was recovered from a female donor in good health and CMV-seronegative. Input material: PBMCs. The CDR3 spells CASTHGGSETQYF. CDR3 nucleotide sequence: TGTGCCAGCACCCACGGGGGTTCAGAGACCCAGTACTTC.